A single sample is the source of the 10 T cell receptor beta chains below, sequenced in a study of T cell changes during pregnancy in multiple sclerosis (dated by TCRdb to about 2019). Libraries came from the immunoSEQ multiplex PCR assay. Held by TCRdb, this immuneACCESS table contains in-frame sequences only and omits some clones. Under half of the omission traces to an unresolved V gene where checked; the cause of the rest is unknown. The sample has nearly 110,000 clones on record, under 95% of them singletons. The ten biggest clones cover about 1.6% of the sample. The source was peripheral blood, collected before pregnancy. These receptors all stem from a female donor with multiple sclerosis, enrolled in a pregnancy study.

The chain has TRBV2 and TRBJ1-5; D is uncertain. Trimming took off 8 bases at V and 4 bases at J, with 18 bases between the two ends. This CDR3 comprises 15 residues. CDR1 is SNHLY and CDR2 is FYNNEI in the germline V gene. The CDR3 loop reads CASRKSGGTNQPQHF. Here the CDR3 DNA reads TGTGCCAGCCGAAAGTCCGGAGGCACAAATCAGCCCCAGCATTTT.

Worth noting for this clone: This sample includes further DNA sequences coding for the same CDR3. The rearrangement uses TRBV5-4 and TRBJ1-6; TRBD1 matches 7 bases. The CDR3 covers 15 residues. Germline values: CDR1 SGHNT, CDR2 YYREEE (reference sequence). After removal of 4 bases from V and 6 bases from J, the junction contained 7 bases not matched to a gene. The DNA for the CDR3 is TGTGCCAGCAGCCCCCGACAGGGCCTTAATTCACCCCTCCACTTT. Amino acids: CASSPRQGLNSPLHF.

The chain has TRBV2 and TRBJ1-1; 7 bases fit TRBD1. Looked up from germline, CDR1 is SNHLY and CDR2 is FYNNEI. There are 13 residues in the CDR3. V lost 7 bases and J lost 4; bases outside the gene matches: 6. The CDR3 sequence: CASTTQGTTEAFF. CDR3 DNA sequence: TGTGCCAGCACTACACAGGGGACCACTGAAGCTTTCTTT.

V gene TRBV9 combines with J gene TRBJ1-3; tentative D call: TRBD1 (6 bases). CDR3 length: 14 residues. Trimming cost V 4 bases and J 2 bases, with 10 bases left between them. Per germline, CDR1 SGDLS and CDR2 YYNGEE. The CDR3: CASSPDSAGNTIYF. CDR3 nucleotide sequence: TGTGCCAGCAGCCCGGACAGTGCTGGAAACACCATATATTTT.

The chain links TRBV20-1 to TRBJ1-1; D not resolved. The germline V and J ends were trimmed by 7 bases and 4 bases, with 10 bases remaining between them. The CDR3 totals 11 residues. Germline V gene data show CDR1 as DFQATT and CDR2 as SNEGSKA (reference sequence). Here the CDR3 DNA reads TGCAGTGGAAGCGCCGGCACTGAAGCTTTCTTT. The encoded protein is CSGSAGTEAFF.

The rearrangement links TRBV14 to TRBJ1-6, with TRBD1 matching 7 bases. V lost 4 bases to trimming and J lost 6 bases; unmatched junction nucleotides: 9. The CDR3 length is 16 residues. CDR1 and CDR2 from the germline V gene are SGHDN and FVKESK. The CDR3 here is CASSLRTGHANSPLHF. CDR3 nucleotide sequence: TGTGCCAGCAGCCTTCGGACAGGACATGCTAATTCACCCCTCCACTTT.

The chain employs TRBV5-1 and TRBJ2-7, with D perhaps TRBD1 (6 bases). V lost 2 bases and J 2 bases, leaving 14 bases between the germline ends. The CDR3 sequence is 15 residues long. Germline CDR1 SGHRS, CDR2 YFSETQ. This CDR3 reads CASSFAGTKAYEQYF. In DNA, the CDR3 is TGCGCCAGCAGCTTCGCCGGGACAAAGGCCTACGAGCAGTACTTC.

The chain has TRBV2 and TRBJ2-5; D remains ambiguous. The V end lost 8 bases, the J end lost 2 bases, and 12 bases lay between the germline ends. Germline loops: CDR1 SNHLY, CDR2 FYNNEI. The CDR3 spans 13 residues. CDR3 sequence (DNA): TGTGCCAGCGTGGGTCTAGAGCAAGAGACCCAGTACTTC. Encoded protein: CASVGLEQETQYF.

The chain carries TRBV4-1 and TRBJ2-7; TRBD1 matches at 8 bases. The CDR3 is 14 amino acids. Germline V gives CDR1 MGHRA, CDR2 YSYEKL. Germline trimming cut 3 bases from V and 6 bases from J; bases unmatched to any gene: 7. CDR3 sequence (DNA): TGCGCCAGCAGCCACGCCGACAGGGGAGGCGAGCAGTACTTC. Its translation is CASSHADRGGEQYF.

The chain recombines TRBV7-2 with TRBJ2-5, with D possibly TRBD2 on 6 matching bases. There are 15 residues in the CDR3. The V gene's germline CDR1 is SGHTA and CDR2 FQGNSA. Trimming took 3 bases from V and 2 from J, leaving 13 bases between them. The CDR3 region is CASSLGGLSQETQYF. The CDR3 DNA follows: TGTGCCAGCAGCTTGGGGGGACTCTCTCAAGAGACCCAGTACTTC.